This entry concerns a single T cell receptor (beta chain). Its antigen is not identified. This record belongs to a study of beta chain features in type 1 diabetes. Findings of the study overall: Insertion counts at VDJ junctions were lower in type 1 diabetes patients, who also showed more deletions there.

Every bit of the isolated RNA underwent reverse transcription, so sequencing read expressed TCRB transcripts. Approximately 4 million reads was the average for naive, central memory and regulatory T cell samples. Measured with immunoSEQ multiplex PCR; TCRdb has only the in-frame clones, and not every one. The sample shows hundreds of thousands of clones, 55% to 70% of them seen only once. Sequencing was carried out using naive CD4+ T cells from blood. This clonotype was sampled from a man younger than 45 in good health.

CDR3 nucleotide sequence: TGTGCCAGCAGCTTAGGTACTAGCGGGAGAGGGTCCTACAATGAGCAGTTCTTC. This codes for CASSLGTSGRGSYNEQFF. The J gene is TRBJ2-1, the V gene TRBV7-6; 11 nucleotides match TRBD2. The CDR3 runs to 18 residues. Germline CDR1 and CDR2: SGHVS and FNYEAQ. Losses at the gene ends were 1 base for V and 1 base for J; bases not matched to a gene: 6.